The entry below gives a single T cell receptor beta chain sequence along with its context. The antigen is unknown. The entry originates in a study of blood T cells in healthy people across ages. Study-wide points: Age brought a roughly linear fall in TCR beta diversity measured per million T cells. A strong correlation between TCR beta diversity and naive T cell percentage was seen. Versus aged donors, long-lived donors had higher diversity and more naive CD4+ cells.

V lost 3 bases and J lost 6, with 9 bases in between. Germline V gene lookup returns CDR1 LGHNA and CDR2 YNFKEQ. The length of the CDR3 is 14 residues. Through a sample-barcoded 5' primer and a J-beta primer mix, a second PCR was run for roughly 7 to 12 cycles. One entry per CDR3 protein results from TCRdb running MiXCR on the 5' RACE reads. The sample consists of roughly 680,000 distinct CDR3 sequences, about 52% of them appearing once. V and J are TRBV4-2 and TRBJ1-6; possibly TRBD1 for D (5 bases). This TCR was recovered from a woman in her fifties or sixties in good health. Sequenced: blood. CDR3 sequence (DNA): TGTGCCAGCAGCCAGGGGACGACTAATTCACCCCTCCACTTT. Translating gives CASSQGTTNSPLHF.